A single sample gave rise to the 9 T cell receptor beta chains below, sequenced in a study of cytomegalovirus exposure and HLA in healthy donors. PCR was performed using 60 Vbeta and 13 Jbeta primers. The assay was immunoSEQ multiplex PCR, and TCRdb's table has in-frame clones only and misses some. The data show 150,000 to 200,000 clones, around 75% seen once. The sample consisted of PBMCs. The receptor source for this set is a young man in good health and CMV-seropositive.

The rearrangement uses TRBV29-1 and TRBJ1-1; the match to TRBD1 covers 7 bases. CDR3 size: 12 residues. The V and J ends lost 6 bases and 8 bases, in that order; junction bases with no gene match: 9. CDR1 is SQVTM, CDR2 ANQGSEA, per germline. This CDR3 is CSVRQGRNEAFF. As DNA, the CDR3 is TGCAGCGTGAGACAGGGAAGGAACGAAGCTTTCTTT.

This sequence joins TRBV27 and TRBJ2-5, with a weak D call TRBD2 (6 bases). Germline V lookup: CDR1 MNHEY, CDR2 SMNVEV (reference sequence). The CDR3 is made up of 14 amino acids. Trimming pared 6 bases from V and 1 base from J, leaving 12 bases between. CDR3 protein: CASSRGLPQETQYF. The DNA for the CDR3 is TGTGCCAGCAGCCGAGGACTACCCCAAGAGACCCAGTACTTC.

V usage is TRBV4-1 and J usage is TRBJ2-1; unclear D gene. The V end lost 4 bases, the J end lost 9 bases, and 13 bases lay between the germline ends. In germline, CDR1 is MGHRA, CDR2 YSYEKL. There are 13 residues in the CDR3. CDR3 sequence: CASSLASRIEQFF. The CDR3, as DNA: TGCGCCAGCAGCCTCGCGTCGAGGATTGAGCAGTTCTTC.

J is TRBJ2-1 and V is TRBV18; 12 positions match TRBD2. Germline values: CDR1 KGHSH, CDR2 LQKENI. Trimming at V came to 6 bases and at J to 5 bases, leaving 11 bases not matched to a gene. The CDR3 extends over 17 amino acids. In DNA, the CDR3 is TGTGCCAGCTCTCAGAGGGCACTAGCGGGAGGTCACAATGAGCAGTTCTTC. It codes for CASSQRALAGGHNEQFF.

This clone occurred a few times. V and J are TRBV4-1 and TRBJ2-1; TRBD2 might be the D (6 bases). This CDR3 is 16 amino acids long. CDR1 MGHRA and CDR2 YSYEKL come from the germline V gene. Trimming left V 0 bases short and J 5 bases short, with 14 bases between. This CDR3 reads CASSQELRTIDNEQFF. CDR3 DNA: TGCGCCAGCAGCCAAGAATTAAGGACTATTGACAATGAGCAGTTCTTC.

V usage is TRBV28 and J usage is TRBJ2-1; D is ambiguous. Deletions cut 3 bases from V and 0 bases from J, with 12 bases between. The CDR3 is 16 amino acids. The germline gives CDR1 MDHEN, CDR2 SYDVKM. In DNA form, the CDR3 reads TGTGCCAGCAGTTTCACCCCCGTCAGCTCCTACAATGAGCAGTTCTTC. This encodes CASSFTPVSSYNEQFF.

The chain couples TRBV7-9 to TRBJ1-1; TRBD1 might be the D (6 bases). The CDR3 loop spans 14 amino acids. Germline CDR1 SEHNR, CDR2 FQNEAQ (reference sequence). V lost 6 bases and J lost 7, with 18 bases in between. The CDR3 sequence is CASSPVGGLIEAFF. CDR3 nucleotides: TGTGCCAGCAGTCCCGTCGGGGGGCTGATTGAAGCTTTCTTT.

V is TRBV30 and J is TRBJ2-2; 8 bases are a match to TRBD2. CDR3 length: 15 residues. Germline CDR1 and CDR2: GTSNPN and SVGIG (reference sequence). V lost 3 bases, J lost 0 bases, and 3 bases stayed unmatched. For the CDR3, the DNA is TGTGCCTGGAGCGGACTAGCTACGAACACCGGGGAGCTGTTTTTT. This translates into CAWSGLATNTGELFF.

This clone was seen a single time. The gene calls are TRBV6-1 and TRBJ1-4, with D possibly TRBD1 on 5 matching bases. The V gene lost 6 bases and the J gene lost 5 bases, with 16 bases spanning the gap. Germline values: CDR1 MNHNS, CDR2 SASEGT. The CDR3 is 15 amino acids. In DNA form, the CDR3 reads TGTGCCAGCAGCCCCCCGGGACTCAAGAATGAAAAACTGTTTTTT. As protein: CASSPPGLKNEKLFF.